This TCR beta chain was sequenced during a study of a mutant IDH1 vaccine in newly diagnosed glioma. Study-wide context: Week 35 was assigned to visit V12, and week 47 was assigned to visit V13.

Remarks on this clone: Its antigen remains unknown.

Sequencing used immunoSEQ multiplex PCR; TCRdb keeps in-frame clones, though not all of them. The data contain tens of thousands of clones, around 85% of them singletons. Germline values: CDR1 SGHVS, CDR2 FQNEAQ. V was clipped by 5 bases and J by 2 bases; unmatched bases: 9. This CDR3 is 16 amino acids long. Time point defined: week 47, end of study. Each dose of the vaccine consisted of 300 ug of mutant IDH1 20-mer peptide, with topical imiquimod. The specimen was PBMCs, collected from a glioma patient whose treatment included an IDH1 peptide vaccine. This TCR was recovered from a woman in her thirties with glioma. Some clones in this sample may be carry-over from other donors' samples. The chain combines TRBV7-8 with TRBJ2-7; TRBD1 agrees at 10 bases. The CDR3 protein is CASSPRAGQGAYEQYF. The DNA for the CDR3 is TGTGCCAGCAGCCCAAGGGCAGGACAGGGGGCCTACGAGCAGTACTTC.